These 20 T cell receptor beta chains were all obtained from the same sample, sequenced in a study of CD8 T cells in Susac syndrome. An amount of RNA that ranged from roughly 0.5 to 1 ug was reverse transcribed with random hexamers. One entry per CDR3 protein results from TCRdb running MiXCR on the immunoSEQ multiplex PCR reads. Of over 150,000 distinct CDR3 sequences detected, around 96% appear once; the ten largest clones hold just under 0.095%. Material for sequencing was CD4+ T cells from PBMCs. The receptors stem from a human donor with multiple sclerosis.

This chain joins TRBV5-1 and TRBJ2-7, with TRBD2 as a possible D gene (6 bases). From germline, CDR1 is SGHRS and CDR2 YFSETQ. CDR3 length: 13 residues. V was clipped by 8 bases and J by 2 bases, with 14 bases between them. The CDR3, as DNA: TGCGCCAGAACCGGGACTGGGACCTACGAGCAGTACTTC. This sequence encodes CARTGTGTYEQYF.

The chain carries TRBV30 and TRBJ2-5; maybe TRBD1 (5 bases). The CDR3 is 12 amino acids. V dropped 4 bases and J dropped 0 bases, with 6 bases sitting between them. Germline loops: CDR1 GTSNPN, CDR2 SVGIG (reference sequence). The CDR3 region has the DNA TGTGCCTGGACAGGGTACCAAGAGACCCAGTACTTC. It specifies CAWTGYQETQYF.

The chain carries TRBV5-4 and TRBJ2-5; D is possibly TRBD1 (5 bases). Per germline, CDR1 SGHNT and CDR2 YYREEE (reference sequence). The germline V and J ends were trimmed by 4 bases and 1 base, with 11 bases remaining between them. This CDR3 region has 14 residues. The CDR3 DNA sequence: TGTGCCAGCAGCGGTAGGGGTCTCCAAGAGACCCAGTACTTC. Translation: CASSGRGLQETQYF.

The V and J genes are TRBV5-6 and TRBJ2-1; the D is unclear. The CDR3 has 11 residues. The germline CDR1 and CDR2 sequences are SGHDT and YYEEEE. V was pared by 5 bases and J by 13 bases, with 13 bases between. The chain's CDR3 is CASSRVFDQFF. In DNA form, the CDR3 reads TGTGCCAGCAGTAGGGTATTTGATCAGTTCTTC.

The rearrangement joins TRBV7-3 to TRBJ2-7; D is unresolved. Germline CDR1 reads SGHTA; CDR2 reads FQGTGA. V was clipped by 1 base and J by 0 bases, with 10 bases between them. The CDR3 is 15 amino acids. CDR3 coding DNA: TGTGCCAGCAGCTTAAGCCGGACCCTCTCCTACGAGCAGTACTTC. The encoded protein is CASSLSRTLSYEQYF.

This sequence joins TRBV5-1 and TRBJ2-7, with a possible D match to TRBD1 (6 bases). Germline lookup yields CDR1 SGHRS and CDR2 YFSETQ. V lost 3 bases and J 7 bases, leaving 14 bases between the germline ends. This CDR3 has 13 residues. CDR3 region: CASSSGLGQEQYF. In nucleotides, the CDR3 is TGCGCCAGCAGCTCTGGCCTCGGACAGGAGCAGTACTTC.

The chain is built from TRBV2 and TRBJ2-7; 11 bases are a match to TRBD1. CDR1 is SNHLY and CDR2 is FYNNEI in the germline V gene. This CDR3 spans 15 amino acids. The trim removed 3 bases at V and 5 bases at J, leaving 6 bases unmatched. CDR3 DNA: TGTGCCAGCAGTGACTTCGGACAGGGGGCCCACGAGCAGTACTTC. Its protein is CASSDFGQGAHEQYF.

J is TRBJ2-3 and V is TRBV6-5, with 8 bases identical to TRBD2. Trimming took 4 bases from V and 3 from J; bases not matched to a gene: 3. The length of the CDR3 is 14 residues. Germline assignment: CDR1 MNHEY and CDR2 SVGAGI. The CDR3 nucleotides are TGTGCCAGCAGTTTAGCGGGAAAAACAGATACGCAGTATTTT. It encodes CASSLAGKTDTQYF.

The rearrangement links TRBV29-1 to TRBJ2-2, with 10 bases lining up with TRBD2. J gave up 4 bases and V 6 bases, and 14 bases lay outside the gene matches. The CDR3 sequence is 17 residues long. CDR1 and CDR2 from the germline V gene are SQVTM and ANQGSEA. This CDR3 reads CSVSGASGSSFTGELFF. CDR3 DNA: TGCAGCGTCTCGGGGGCTAGCGGGAGTTCTTTCACCGGGGAGCTGTTTTTT.

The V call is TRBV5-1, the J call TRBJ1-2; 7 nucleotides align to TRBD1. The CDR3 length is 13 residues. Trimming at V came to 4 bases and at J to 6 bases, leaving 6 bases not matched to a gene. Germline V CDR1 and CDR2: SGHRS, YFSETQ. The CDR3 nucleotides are TGCGCCAGCAGCCCGGGACAGATACATGGCTACACCTTC. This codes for CASSPGQIHGYTF.

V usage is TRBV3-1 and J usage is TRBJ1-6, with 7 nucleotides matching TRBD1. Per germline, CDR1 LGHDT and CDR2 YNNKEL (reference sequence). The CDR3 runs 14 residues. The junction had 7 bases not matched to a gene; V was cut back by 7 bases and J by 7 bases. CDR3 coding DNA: TGTGCCAGCACAGTACAGGGGAAGAATTCACCCCTCCACTTT. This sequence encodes CASTVQGKNSPLHF.

Here the CDR3 reads CASSLLGDEQYF. The CDR3 region has the DNA TGCGCCAGCAGCTTGTTAGGGGACGAGCAGTACTTC. This chain uses TRBV5-1 with TRBJ2-7; possible D gene TRBD1, 5 bases. CDR1 is SGHRS and CDR2 is YFSETQ in the germline V gene. CDR3 length equals 12 residues. Trimming took off 1 base at V and 5 bases at J, with 7 bases between the two ends. The full variable domain, with the rest looked up from reference TRBV5-1 and TRBJ2-7, is KAGVTQTPRYLIKTRGQQVTLSCSPISGHRSVSWYQQTPGQGLQFLFEYFSETQRNKGNFPGRFSGRQFSNSRSEMNVSTLELGDSALYLCASSLLGDEQYFGPGTRLTVT.

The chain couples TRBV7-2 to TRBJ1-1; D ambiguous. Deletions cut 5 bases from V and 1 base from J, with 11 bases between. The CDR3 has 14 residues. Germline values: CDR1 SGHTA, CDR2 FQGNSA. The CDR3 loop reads CASSRDRSNTEAFF. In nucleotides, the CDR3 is TGTGCCAGCAGCCGCGATCGATCGAACACTGAAGCTTTCTTT.

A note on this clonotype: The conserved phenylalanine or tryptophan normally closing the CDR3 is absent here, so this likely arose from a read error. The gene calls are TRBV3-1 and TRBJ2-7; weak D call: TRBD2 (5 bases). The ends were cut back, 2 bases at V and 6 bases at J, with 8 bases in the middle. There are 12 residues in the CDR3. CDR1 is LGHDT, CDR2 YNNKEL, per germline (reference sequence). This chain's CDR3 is CASSQRGLEQYL. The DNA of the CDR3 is TGTGCCAGCAGCCAACGAGGACTCGAGCAGTACCTC.

CDR3 bases: TGTGCCAGCTCACCACTAGAGGACAGGCCCTACGAGCAGTACTTC. Its protein is CASSPLEDRPYEQYF. The V call is TRBV18, the J call TRBJ2-7, with 7 bases fitting TRBD1. The junction had 5 bases not matched to a gene; V was cut back by 1 base and J by 2 bases. Germline-derived CDR1 and CDR2 are KGHSH and LQKENI. The CDR3 runs 15 residues.

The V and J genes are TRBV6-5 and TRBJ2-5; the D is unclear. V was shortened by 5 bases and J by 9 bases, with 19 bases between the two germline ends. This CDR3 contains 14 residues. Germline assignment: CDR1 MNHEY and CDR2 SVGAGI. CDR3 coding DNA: TGTGCCAGCAGTGAAGATCCCCTGAAGCGTGCCCAGTACTTC. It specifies CASSEDPLKRAQYF.

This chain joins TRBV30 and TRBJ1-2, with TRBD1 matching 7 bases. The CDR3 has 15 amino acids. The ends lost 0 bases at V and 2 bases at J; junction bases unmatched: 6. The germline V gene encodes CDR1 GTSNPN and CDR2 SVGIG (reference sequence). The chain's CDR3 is CAWSVGTAQNYGYTF. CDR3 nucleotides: TGTGCCTGGAGTGTTGGGACAGCCCAGAACTATGGCTACACCTTC. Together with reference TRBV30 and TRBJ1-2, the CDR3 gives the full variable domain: SQTIHQWPATLVQPVGSPLSLECTVEGTSNPNLYWYRQAAGRGLQLLFYSVGIGQISSEVPQNLSASRPQDRQFILSSKKLLLSDSGFYLCAWSVGTAQNYGYTFGSGTRLTVV.

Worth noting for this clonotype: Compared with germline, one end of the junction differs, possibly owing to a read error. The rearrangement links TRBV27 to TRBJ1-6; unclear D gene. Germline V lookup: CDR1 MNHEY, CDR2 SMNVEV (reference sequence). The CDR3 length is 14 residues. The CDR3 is CASSLIPDVGPPHF. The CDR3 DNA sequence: TGTGCCAGCAGTTTAATCCCGGATGTGGGTCCCCCCCACTTT.

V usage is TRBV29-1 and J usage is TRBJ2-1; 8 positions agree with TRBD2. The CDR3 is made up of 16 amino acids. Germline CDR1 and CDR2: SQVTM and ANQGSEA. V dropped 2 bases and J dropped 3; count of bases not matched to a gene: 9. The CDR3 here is CSVETGTRFLYNEQFF. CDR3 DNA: TGCAGCGTTGAAACTGGGACTAGGTTTCTCTACAATGAGCAGTTCTTC.

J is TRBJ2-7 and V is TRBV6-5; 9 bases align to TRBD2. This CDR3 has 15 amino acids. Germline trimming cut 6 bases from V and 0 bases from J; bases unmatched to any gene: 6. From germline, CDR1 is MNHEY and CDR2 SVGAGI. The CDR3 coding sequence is TGTGCCAGCAGACTAGCGGGTGCAAGCTCCTACGAGCAGTACTTC. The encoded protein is CASRLAGASSYEQYF.